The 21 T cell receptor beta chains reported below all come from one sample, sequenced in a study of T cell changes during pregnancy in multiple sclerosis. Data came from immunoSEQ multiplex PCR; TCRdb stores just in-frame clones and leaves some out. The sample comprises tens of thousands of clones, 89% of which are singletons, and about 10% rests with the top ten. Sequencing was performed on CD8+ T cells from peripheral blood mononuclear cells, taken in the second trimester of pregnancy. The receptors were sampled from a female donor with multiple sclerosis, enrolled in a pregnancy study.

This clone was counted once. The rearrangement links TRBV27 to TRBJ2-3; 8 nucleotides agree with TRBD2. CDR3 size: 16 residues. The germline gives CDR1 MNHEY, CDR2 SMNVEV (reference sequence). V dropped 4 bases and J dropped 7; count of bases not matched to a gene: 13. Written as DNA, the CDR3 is TGTGCCAGCAGTTCCCACCCAGCGGGAGCGGGGAATACGCAGTATTTT. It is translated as CASSSHPAGAGNTQYF.

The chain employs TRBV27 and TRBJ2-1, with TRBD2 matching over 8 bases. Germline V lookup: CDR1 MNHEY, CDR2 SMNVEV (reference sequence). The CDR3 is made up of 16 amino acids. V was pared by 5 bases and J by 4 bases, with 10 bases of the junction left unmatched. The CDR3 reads CASSTPREGKYNEQFF. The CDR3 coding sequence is TGTGCCAGCAGTACCCCCCGGGAGGGAAAATACAATGAGCAGTTCTTC.

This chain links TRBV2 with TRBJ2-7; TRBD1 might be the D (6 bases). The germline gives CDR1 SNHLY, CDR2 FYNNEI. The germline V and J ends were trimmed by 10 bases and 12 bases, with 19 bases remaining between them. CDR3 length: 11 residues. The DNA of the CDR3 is TGTGCCACCCCATCAAAGGGGGAGATGTACTTC. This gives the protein CATPSKGEMYF.

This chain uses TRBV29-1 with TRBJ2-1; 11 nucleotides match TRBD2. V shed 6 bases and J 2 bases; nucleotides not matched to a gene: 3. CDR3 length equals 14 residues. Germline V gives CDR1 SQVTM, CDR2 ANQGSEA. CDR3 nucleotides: TGCAGCGTCGCACTAGCGGGAGCCTACAATGAGCAGTTCTTC. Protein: CSVALAGAYNEQFF.

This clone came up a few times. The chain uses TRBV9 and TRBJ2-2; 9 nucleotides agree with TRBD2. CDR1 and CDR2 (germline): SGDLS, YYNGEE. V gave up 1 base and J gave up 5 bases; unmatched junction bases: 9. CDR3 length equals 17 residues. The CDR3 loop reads CASSVRTSDMVTGELFF. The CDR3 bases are TGTGCCAGCAGCGTAAGGACTAGCGATATGGTAACCGGGGAGCTGTTTTTT.

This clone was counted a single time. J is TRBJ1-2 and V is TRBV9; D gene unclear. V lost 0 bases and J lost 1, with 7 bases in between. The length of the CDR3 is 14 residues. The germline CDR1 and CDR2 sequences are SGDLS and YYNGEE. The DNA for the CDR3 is TGTGCCAGCAGCGTAGCCCAGGATAACTATGGCTACACCTTC. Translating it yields CASSVAQDNYGYTF.

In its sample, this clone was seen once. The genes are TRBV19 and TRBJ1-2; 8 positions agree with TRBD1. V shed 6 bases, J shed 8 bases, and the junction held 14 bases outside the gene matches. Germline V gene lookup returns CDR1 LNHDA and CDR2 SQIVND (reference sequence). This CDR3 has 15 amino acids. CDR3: CASSYTGTGLEGYTF. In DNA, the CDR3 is TGTGCCAGTAGCTATACCGGGACAGGTTTGGAAGGCTACACCTTC. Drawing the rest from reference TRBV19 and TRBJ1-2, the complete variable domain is DGGITQSPKYLFRKEGQNVTLSCEQNLNHDAMYWYRQDPGQGLRLIYYSQIVNDFQKGDIAEGYSVSREKKESFPLTVTSAQKNPTAFYLCASSYTGTGLEGYTFGSGTRLTVV.

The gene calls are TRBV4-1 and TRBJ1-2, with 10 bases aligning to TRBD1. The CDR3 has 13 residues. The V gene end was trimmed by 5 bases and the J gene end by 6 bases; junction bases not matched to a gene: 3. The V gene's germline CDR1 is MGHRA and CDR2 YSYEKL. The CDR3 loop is CASSWGTGDGYTF. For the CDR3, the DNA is TGCGCCAGCAGCTGGGGGACAGGGGATGGCTACACCTTC.

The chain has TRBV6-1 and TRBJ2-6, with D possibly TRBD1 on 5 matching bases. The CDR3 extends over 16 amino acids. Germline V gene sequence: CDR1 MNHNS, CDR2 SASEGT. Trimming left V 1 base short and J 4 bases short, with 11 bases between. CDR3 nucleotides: TGTGCCAGCAGTGAAGGAACAGGTTCCGGGGCCAACGTCCTGACTTTC. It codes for CASSEGTGSGANVLTF.

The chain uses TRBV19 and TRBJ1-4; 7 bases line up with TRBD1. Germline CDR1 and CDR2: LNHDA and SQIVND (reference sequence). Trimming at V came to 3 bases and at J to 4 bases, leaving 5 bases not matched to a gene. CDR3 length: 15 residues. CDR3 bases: TGTGCCAGTAGTATGGGCCGGGACAGTAATGAAAAACTGTTTTTT. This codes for CASSMGRDSNEKLFF. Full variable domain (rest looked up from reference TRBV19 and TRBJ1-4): DGGITQSPKYLFRKEGQNVTLSCEQNLNHDAMYWYRQDPGQGLRLIYYSQIVNDFQKGDIAEGYSVSREKKESFPLTVTSAQKNPTAFYLCASSMGRDSNEKLFFGSGTQLSVL.

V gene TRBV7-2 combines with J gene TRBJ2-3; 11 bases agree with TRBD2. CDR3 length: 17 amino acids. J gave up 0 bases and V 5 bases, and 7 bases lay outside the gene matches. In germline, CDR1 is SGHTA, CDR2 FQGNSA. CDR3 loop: CASSPRLAGKSTDTQYF. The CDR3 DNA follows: TGTGCCAGCAGCCCCCGACTAGCGGGAAAGAGCACAGATACGCAGTATTTT.

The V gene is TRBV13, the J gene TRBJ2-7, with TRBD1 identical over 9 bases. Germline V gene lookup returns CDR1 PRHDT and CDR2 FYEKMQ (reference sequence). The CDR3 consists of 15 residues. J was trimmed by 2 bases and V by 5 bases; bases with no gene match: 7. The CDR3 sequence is CASSGRGQGTYEQYF. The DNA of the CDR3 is TGTGCCAGCAGCGGGCGGGGACAGGGCACCTACGAGCAGTACTTC.

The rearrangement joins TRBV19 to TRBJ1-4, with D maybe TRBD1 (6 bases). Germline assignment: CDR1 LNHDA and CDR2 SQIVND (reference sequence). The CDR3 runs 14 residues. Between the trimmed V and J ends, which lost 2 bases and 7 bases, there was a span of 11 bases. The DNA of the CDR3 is TGTGCCAGTAGTATACCGGGGGGCTTTGAAAAACTGTTTTTT. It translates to CASSIPGGFEKLFF. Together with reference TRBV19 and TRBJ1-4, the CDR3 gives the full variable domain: DGGITQSPKYLFRKEGQNVTLSCEQNLNHDAMYWYRQDPGQGLRLIYYSQIVNDFQKGDIAEGYSVSREKKESFPLTVTSAQKNPTAFYLCASSIPGGFEKLFFGSGTQLSVL.

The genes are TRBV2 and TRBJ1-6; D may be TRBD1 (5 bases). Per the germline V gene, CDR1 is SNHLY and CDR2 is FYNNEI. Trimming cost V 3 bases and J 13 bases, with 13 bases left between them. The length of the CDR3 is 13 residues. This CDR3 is CASSEGGRRPLHF. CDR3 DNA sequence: TGTGCCAGCAGTGAGGGGGGAAGGCGGCCCCTCCACTTT.

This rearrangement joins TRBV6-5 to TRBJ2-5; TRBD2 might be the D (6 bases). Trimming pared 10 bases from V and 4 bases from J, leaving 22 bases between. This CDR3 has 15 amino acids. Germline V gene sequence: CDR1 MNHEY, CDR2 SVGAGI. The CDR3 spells CATRQQVGGGETQYF. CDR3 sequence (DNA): TGTGCCACCCGCCAGCAAGTGGGAGGTGGAGAGACCCAGTACTTC.

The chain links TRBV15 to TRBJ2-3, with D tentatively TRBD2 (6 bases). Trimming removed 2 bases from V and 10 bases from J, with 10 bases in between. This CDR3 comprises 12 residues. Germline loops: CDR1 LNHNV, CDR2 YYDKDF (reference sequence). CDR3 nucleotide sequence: TGTGCCACCAGCAGACTGGGCGGGGCGCAGTATTTT. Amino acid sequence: CATSRLGGAQYF.

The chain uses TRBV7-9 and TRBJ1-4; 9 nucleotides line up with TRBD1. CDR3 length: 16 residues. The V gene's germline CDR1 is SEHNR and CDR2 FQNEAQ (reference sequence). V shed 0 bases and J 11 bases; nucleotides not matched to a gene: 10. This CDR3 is CASSLAEQGARGKLFF. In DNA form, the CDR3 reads TGTGCCAGCAGCTTAGCGGAACAGGGGGCAAGAGGGAAACTGTTTTTT.

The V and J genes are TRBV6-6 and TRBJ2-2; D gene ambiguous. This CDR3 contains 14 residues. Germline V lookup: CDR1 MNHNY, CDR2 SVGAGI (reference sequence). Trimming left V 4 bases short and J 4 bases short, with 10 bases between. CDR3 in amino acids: CASSLLEVTGELFF. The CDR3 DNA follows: TGTGCCAGCAGTTTATTAGAGGTCACCGGGGAGCTGTTTTTT.

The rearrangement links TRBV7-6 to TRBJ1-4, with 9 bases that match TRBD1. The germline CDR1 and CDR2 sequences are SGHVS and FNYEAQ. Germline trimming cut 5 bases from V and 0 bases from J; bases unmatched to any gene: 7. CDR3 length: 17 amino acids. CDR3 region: CASSPLTGGATNEKLFF. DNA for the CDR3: TGTGCCAGCAGCCCACTGACAGGGGGAGCAACTAATGAAAAACTGTTTTTT.

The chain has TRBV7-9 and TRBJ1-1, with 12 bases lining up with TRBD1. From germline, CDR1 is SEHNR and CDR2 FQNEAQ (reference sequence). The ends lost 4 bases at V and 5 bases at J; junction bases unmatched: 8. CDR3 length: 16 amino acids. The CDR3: CASSSRDRGLQTEAFF. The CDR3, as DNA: TGTGCCAGCAGCTCCCGGGACAGGGGGCTTCAGACTGAAGCTTTCTTT.

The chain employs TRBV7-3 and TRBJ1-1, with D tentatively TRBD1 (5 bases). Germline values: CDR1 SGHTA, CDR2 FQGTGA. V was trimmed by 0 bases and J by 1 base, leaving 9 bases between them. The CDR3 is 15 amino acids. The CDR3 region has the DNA TGTGCCAGCAGCTTAACGGGGCAGCGGAACACTGAAGCTTTCTTT. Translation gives CASSLTGQRNTEAFF.